Listed here are 20 T cell receptor beta chains from one sample, sequenced in a study of blood T cell repertoires in COVID-19 (dated by TCRdb to about 2020). Library preparation was by the immunoSEQ multiplex PCR assay. TCRdb took this table from immuneACCESS and kept in-frame rearrangements with V and J called. Such tables lack part of the clones; where checked against another copy, unresolved V genes explain under half of the gap, and the rest is unexplained. The sample table shows around 140,000 clones, and 70% to 90% are seen once. The ten largest clones take up around 1.9% of the sample. The specimen sequenced was peripheral blood. Every receptor here comes from a man aged 70-80 years with acute or convalescent COVID-19.

This chain links TRBV15 with TRBJ1-5, with 8 bases that match TRBD1. There are 16 residues in the CDR3. Germline CDR1 LNHNV, CDR2 YYDKDF (reference sequence). Trimming cost V 1 base and J 4 bases; bases outside gene matches: 6. The DNA for the CDR3 is TGTGCCACCAGCAGAGTAGACAGGGGTCGAAATCAGCCCCAGCATTTT. Translation gives CATSRVDRGRNQPQHF. Looking up the rest from reference TRBV15 and TRBJ1-5 gives the full variable domain: DAMVIQNPRYQVTQFGKPVTLSCSQTLNHNVMYWYQQKSSQAPKLLFHYYDKDFNNEADTPDNFQSRRPNTSFCFLDIRSPGLGDTAMYLCATSRVDRGRNQPQHFGDGTRLSIL.

For the CDR3, the DNA is TGTGCCAGCATCCCGCTGGGGGGGGAAAGCACAGATACGCAGTATTTT. This gives the protein CASIPLGGESTDTQYF. This chain joins TRBV2 and TRBJ2-3, with 7 bases matching TRBD2. Germline V CDR1 and CDR2: SNHLY, FYNNEI. The CDR3 is 16 residues long. With V trimmed by 7 bases and J by 0 bases, 10 bases remained unmatched.

The CDR3 nucleotides read TGTGCCAGCAGCTCCCTTGGGGGGGGAATCTTCGGGGAGACCCAGTACTTC. Its translation: CASSSLGGGIFGETQYF. This chain links TRBV11-2 with TRBJ2-5; 7 bases match TRBD2. This CDR3 region has 17 residues. Unmatched junction bases numbered 16, after V lost 4 bases and J lost 5 bases. Germline V gene sequence: CDR1 SGHAT, CDR2 FQNNGV.

This chain joins TRBV4-1 and TRBJ1-6; no reliable D call. The ends were cut back, 0 bases at V and 14 bases at J, with 14 bases in the middle. This CDR3 is 14 amino acids long. Germline CDR1 reads MGHRA; CDR2 reads YSYEKL. The DNA for the CDR3 is TGCGCCAGCAGCCAAGACCTCGCGCCTTCCGCCCTCCACTTT. Residues: CASSQDLAPSALHF.

This clone appeared a single time. The chain combines TRBV10-3 with TRBJ2-5; a weak D match, TRBD1 (5 bases). The germline CDR1 and CDR2 sequences are ENHRY and SYGVKD. V was trimmed by 1 base and J by 5 bases, leaving 17 bases between them. CDR3 length equals 16 residues. CDR3 DNA: TGTGCCATCAGTGAGTTTGACCTTTTGGCAGGGGAGACCCAGTACTTC. Protein: CAISEFDLLAGETQYF.

The CDR3 region is CASTAGESPYEQFF. CDR3 DNA sequence: TGTGCCAGCACGGCGGGGGAGTCTCCCTATGAGCAGTTCTTC. The chain is built from TRBV6-5 and TRBJ2-1; 7 positions agree with TRBD2. With V trimmed by 7 bases and J by 8 bases, 11 bases remained unmatched. Germline loops: CDR1 MNHEY, CDR2 SVGAGI. The CDR3 runs to 14 residues.

In this sample, this clone turned up a few times. V usage is TRBV19 and J usage is TRBJ1-1; TRBD1 is a possible D gene (5 bases). V was pared by 0 bases and J by 3 bases, with 5 bases between. The CDR3 runs 13 residues. Germline V gene lookup returns CDR1 LNHDA and CDR2 SQIVND (reference sequence). The CDR3 loop is CASSIDRDTEAFF. The CDR3 DNA is TGTGCCAGTAGTATAGACAGGGACACTGAAGCTTTCTTT.

The rearrangement joins TRBV29-1 to TRBJ2-3, with D possibly matching TRBD2 (6 bases). The CDR3 is 15 amino acids. The V gene lost 6 bases and the J gene lost 2 bases, with 18 bases spanning the gap. Germline V gene lookup returns CDR1 SQVTM and CDR2 ANQGSEA. The CDR3 reads CSVLKGRGPTDTQYF. The DNA for the CDR3 is TGCAGCGTCCTCAAGGGGCGGGGACCCACAGATACGCAGTATTTT.

This clone was found a few times. The chain uses TRBV4-2 and TRBJ2-1; a weak D match, TRBD2 (6 bases). V was trimmed by 0 bases and J by 0 bases, leaving 12 bases between them. CDR1 and CDR2 (germline): LGHNA, YNFKEQ. The CDR3 covers 17 residues. CDR3 in amino acids: CASSQDPGGASYNEQFF. DNA of the CDR3: TGTGCCAGCAGCCAAGATCCGGGCGGGGCCTCCTACAATGAGCAGTTCTTC.

CDR3 in amino acids: CASSPLAGGLGKRGTGELFF. The DNA of the CDR3 is TGTGCCAGCAGTCCACTAGCGGGAGGACTAGGAAAGAGGGGCACCGGGGAGCTGTTTTTT. This chain uses TRBV27 with TRBJ2-2; 12 bases align to TRBD2. CDR3 length: 20 amino acids. Germline CDR1 reads MNHEY; CDR2 reads SMNVEV (reference sequence). Trimming took 5 bases from V and 4 from J; bases not matched to a gene: 17.

The rearrangement links TRBV27 to TRBJ1-6; D is ambiguous. Germline V gene sequence: CDR1 MNHEY, CDR2 SMNVEV (reference sequence). V lost 3 bases to trimming and J lost 3 bases, with 6 bases between them. This CDR3 is 14 amino acids long. CDR3 DNA: TGTGCCAGCAGTTTTAACAGCTATAATTCACCCCTCCACTTT. Protein: CASSFNSYNSPLHF.

This sequence joins TRBV4-1 and TRBJ2-1; 13 bases fit TRBD2. The CDR3 is 16 residues long. V shed 4 bases and J 9 bases; nucleotides not matched to a gene: 9. Germline CDR1 reads MGHRA; CDR2 reads YSYEKL. Here the CDR3 reads CASSPRTSGSSGEQFF. The CDR3 DNA is TGCGCCAGCAGCCCCCGGACTAGCGGGAGTTCAGGTGAGCAGTTCTTC.

The V call is TRBV5-1, the J call TRBJ2-7; 8 positions match TRBD1. V lost 3 bases, J lost 3 bases, and 8 bases stayed unmatched. The CDR3 covers 15 residues. Germline V gene lookup returns CDR1 SGHRS and CDR2 YFSETQ. The CDR3 protein is CASSSGTGLIYEQYF. Here the CDR3 DNA reads TGCGCCAGCAGCTCCGGGACAGGTCTTATCTACGAGCAGTACTTC.

The chain is built from TRBV19 and TRBJ2-1; D might be TRBD2 (6 bases). The CDR3 runs to 17 residues. Trimming took 5 bases from V and 2 from J, leaving 19 bases between them. The germline V gene encodes CDR1 LNHDA and CDR2 SQIVND (reference sequence). This CDR3 reads CASSSPKGDFPYNEQFF. In DNA, the CDR3 is TGTGCCAGTAGTTCCCCTAAAGGGGACTTTCCCTACAATGAGCAGTTCTTC. Combining the CDR3 with reference TRBV19 and TRBJ2-1 gives the whole variable domain DGGITQSPKYLFRKEGQNVTLSCEQNLNHDAMYWYRQDPGQGLRLIYYSQIVNDFQKGDIAEGYSVSREKKESFPLTVTSAQKNPTAFYLCASSSPKGDFPYNEQFFGPGTRLTVL.

This chain connects TRBV27 to TRBJ1-6; 10 positions match TRBD1. The V gene end was trimmed by 7 bases and the J gene end by 9 bases; junction bases not matched to a gene: 6. CDR3 length: 14 residues. CDR1 and CDR2 from the germline V gene are MNHEY and SMNVEV (reference sequence). CDR3 residues: CASKHDRGLSPLHF. CDR3 in DNA: TGTGCCAGCAAACATGACAGGGGGCTTTCACCCCTCCACTTT.

V and J are TRBV6-5 and TRBJ2-3, with unresolved D. CDR3 size: 14 residues. Germline V gene sequence: CDR1 MNHEY, CDR2 SVGAGI. Trimming removed 6 bases from V and 0 bases from J, with 10 bases in between. In DNA, the CDR3 is TGTGCCAGCAGGGCCGGCAGGAGCACAGATACGCAGTATTTT. Amino acids: CASRAGRSTDTQYF.

The J gene is TRBJ2-7, the V gene TRBV4-1; no definite D call. CDR3 length equals 11 residues. Trimming stripped 8 bases from V and 3 bases from J, with 8 bases between. The germline gives CDR1 MGHRA, CDR2 YSYEKL. This CDR3 is CASGQNYEQYF. The CDR3 DNA is TGCGCCAGCGGGCAGAACTACGAGCAGTACTTC.

This chain connects TRBV10-3 to TRBJ1-3; no clear D gene. V lost 7 bases, J lost 3 bases, and 13 bases lay in between. Germline V gene data show CDR1 as ENHRY and CDR2 as SYGVKD. The CDR3 is made up of 14 amino acids. The CDR3 here is CAITAQAGGNTIYF. In nucleotides, the CDR3 is TGTGCCATCACCGCTCAAGCGGGTGGAAACACCATATATTTT.

V gene TRBV5-4 combines with J gene TRBJ2-2; TRBD2 matches at 10 bases. The J segment lost 6 bases and the V segment lost 2 bases, leaving 4 bases of the junction unmatched. Germline V gene sequence: CDR1 SGHNT, CDR2 YYREEE (reference sequence). This CDR3 region has 15 residues. The CDR3 nucleotides are TGTGCCAGCAGCTTTATAGCGGGGGGCCCCGGGGAGCTGTTTTTT. Translated, it gives CASSFIAGGPGELFF.

The chain links TRBV2 to TRBJ2-1; 10 nucleotides line up with TRBD2. The junction had 13 bases not matched to a gene; V was cut back by 3 bases and J by 2 bases. This CDR3 comprises 19 residues. The germline V gene encodes CDR1 SNHLY and CDR2 FYNNEI. For the CDR3, the DNA is TGTGCCAGCAGTGACGGCCGCACTAGCGGGACTTTCGCCTACAATGAGCAGTTCTTC. It codes for CASSDGRTSGTFAYNEQFF.